This entry concerns a single T cell receptor beta chain. Antigen specificity is unknown. This CDR3 is 19 amino acids long. Germline CDR1 reads SGHNT; CDR2 reads YYREEE (reference sequence). Trimming took 4 bases from V and 4 from J; bases not matched to a gene: 15. This entry is derived from a study of Tregs in tolerant kidney transplant recipients. Broader study findings: Few patients were studied, so findings need validation in larger groups.

Sequencing used immunoSEQ multiplex PCR; TCRdb keeps in-frame clones, though not all of them. The data hold tens of thousands of clones, with 85% to 95% observed a single time. This chain links TRBV5-4 with TRBJ1-4, with TRBD1 identical over 11 bases. The sequence was obtained from a human donor in good health. The source material was CD8+ T cells from blood. CDR3 nucleotides: TGTGCCAGCAGCAACGGGGACAGGGGGGCCACAACTGTTAATGAAAAACTGTTTTTT. Its translation: CASSNGDRGATTVNEKLFF. Full variable domain (rest looked up from reference TRBV5-4 and TRBJ1-4): ETGVTQSPTHLIKTRGQQVTLRCSSQSGHNTVSWYQQALGQGPQFIFQYYREEENGRGNFPPRFSGLQFPNYSSELNVNALELDDSALYLCASSNGDRGATTVNEKLFFGSGTQLSVL.